Shown below are 14 T cell receptor beta chains from a single sample sequenced in a study of T-cell reconstitution after alpha-beta-depleted transplantation in children. During its preparation, the TCRbeta library received unique molecular identifiers. TCRdb called the PCR reads again in MiXCR, with one record for every CDR3 protein. The sample consists of 500,000 to 600,000 distinct CDR3 sequences, more than 20% of them appearing once. The starting material was PBMCs, obtained before TCRalphabeta/CD19-depleted stem cell transplant. Receptor source: a boy in the first two years of life with Wiskott-Aldrich syndrome, due to receive a stem cell transplant.

This clonotype showed up just a few times. The genes are TRBV28 and TRBJ2-4; TRBD1 matches at 7 bases. With 5 bases clipped from V and 1 base from J, the junction kept 2 bases outside the gene matches. The CDR3 covers 14 residues. CDR1 and CDR2 from the germline V gene are MDHEN and SYDVKM. CDR3 nucleotide sequence: TGTGCCAGCAGTCAGGGGGTCGCCAAAAACATTCAGTACTTC. This codes for CASSQGVAKNIQYF.

The rearrangement uses TRBV29-1 and TRBJ2-1, with 11 bases fitting TRBD1. CDR1 and CDR2 (germline): SQVTM, ANQGSEA. This CDR3 is 15 amino acids long. With V trimmed by 3 bases and J by 5 bases, 6 bases remained unmatched. CDR3 bases: TGCAGCGTTGAGATGGGACAGGGGGGCCACAATGAGCAGTTCTTC. Protein product: CSVEMGQGGHNEQFF.

This clonotype was counted only a few times. The chain recombines TRBV10-3 with TRBJ2-1; D uncertain. CDR3 length: 16 amino acids. The germline CDR1 and CDR2 sequences are ENHRY and SYGVKD. The V and J ends lost 0 bases and 6 bases respectively, with 15 bases between them. The CDR3 is CAISESTILVGNEQFF. For the CDR3, the DNA is TGTGCCATCAGTGAGTCGACCATTCTGGTTGGCAATGAGCAGTTCTTC.

This clonotype was seen only once. V is TRBV12-3 or TRBV12-4 and J is TRBJ2-5; TRBD2 matches at 7 bases. The CDR3 is 15 residues long. J gave up 0 bases and V 7 bases, and 8 bases lay outside the gene matches. The DNA of the CDR3 is TGTGCCAGCACGGCGGGAGATGTATACCAAGAGACCCAGTACTTC. Translated: CASTAGDVYQETQYF.

The chain couples TRBV7-9 to TRBJ2-1; weak D call: TRBD2 (6 bases). The CDR3 runs to 17 residues. Trimming removed 5 bases at V and 8 bases at J, with 25 bases between. From germline, CDR1 is SEHNR and CDR2 FQNEAQ (reference sequence). In nucleotides, the CDR3 is TGTGCCAGCAGCGCCGACGGGGCTAGCGCTAAGGGTGATGAGCAGTTCTTC. This sequence encodes CASSADGASAKGDEQFF.

This chain joins TRBV5-1 and TRBJ1-2, with 8 bases identical to TRBD1. The germline V gene encodes CDR1 SGHRS and CDR2 YFSETQ. Losses at the gene ends were 4 bases for V and 3 bases for J; bases not matched to a gene: 5. The CDR3 is 14 amino acids. The CDR3 nucleotides read TGCGCCAGCAGCGCTGTGACAGGGGACTATGGCTACACCTTC. Residues: CASSAVTGDYGYTF.

The chain employs TRBV14 and TRBJ1-5, with D possibly matching TRBD1 (5 bases). The length of the CDR3 is 13 residues. CDR1 and CDR2 from the germline V gene are SGHDN and FVKESK. The V gene lost 1 base and the J gene lost 7 bases, with 8 bases spanning the gap. CDR3 amino acids: CASSQARGQPQHF. The CDR3 DNA reads TGTGCCAGCAGCCAAGCTCGGGGGCAGCCCCAGCATTTT.

This clonotype was detected a few times. The chain joins TRBV29-1 to TRBJ2-3; 10 nucleotides agree with TRBD1. Germline-derived CDR1 and CDR2 are SQVTM and ANQGSEA. The CDR3 runs to 15 residues. V lost 4 bases to trimming and J lost 2 bases; unmatched junction nucleotides: 6. As DNA, the CDR3 is TGCAGCGTTGCGGTGGGACAGGGGCACACAGATACGCAGTATTTT. Translation: CSVAVGQGHTDTQYF.

The CDR3 DNA sequence: TGTGCCAGCAGTTTACGGGGACAGGGTCCCTACGAGCAGTACTTC. Its protein is CASSLRGQGPYEQYF. The chain uses TRBV12-3 or TRBV12-4 and TRBJ2-7, with 9 bases identical to TRBD1. After removal of 2 bases from V and 2 bases from J, the junction contained 4 bases not matched to a gene. The CDR3 sequence is 15 residues long.

This sequence joins TRBV20-1 and TRBJ2-7, with 10 bases fitting TRBD2. Germline V CDR1 and CDR2: DFQATT, SNEGSKA (reference sequence). Trimming took 5 bases from V and 2 from J; bases not matched to a gene: 9. CDR3 length: 15 residues. The CDR3 reads CSAGELAGATYEQYF. CDR3 bases: TGCAGTGCTGGGGAGCTAGCGGGAGCCACCTACGAGCAGTACTTC.

In this sample, this clonotype turned up a few times. The V and J genes are TRBV7-2 and TRBJ2-2; no clear D gene. The V and J ends lost 1 base and 1 base respectively, with 4 bases between them. CDR3 size: 14 residues. CDR1 is SGHTA and CDR2 is FQGNSA in the germline V gene. CDR3 nucleotide sequence: TGTGCCAGCAGCTTAGAAGTGAACACCGGGGAGCTGTTTTTT. Protein: CASSLEVNTGELFF.

The rearrangement joins TRBV18 to TRBJ1-3, with D perhaps TRBD1 (5 bases). The CDR3 contains 17 residues. Deletions cut 5 bases from V and 0 bases from J, with 17 bases between. Per the germline V gene, CDR1 is KGHSH and CDR2 is LQKENI. CDR3 nucleotides: TGTGCCAGCTCAACCTCCCACGGGGGGTTCTCTGGAAACACCATATATTTT. This encodes CASSTSHGGFSGNTIYF.

This clonotype was detected only a few times. The chain uses TRBV5-1 and TRBJ2-1; 8 bases agree with TRBD1. The V gene end was trimmed by 3 bases and the J gene end by 0 bases; junction bases not matched to a gene: 5. The CDR3 sequence is 16 residues long. CDR1 and CDR2 from the germline V gene are SGHRS and YFSETQ. For the CDR3, the DNA is TGCGCCAGCAGCTCGGAACAGGGGGGCTCCTACAATGAGCAGTTCTTC. Translated, it gives CASSSEQGGSYNEQFF. Full variable domain (rest looked up from reference TRBV5-1 and TRBJ2-1): KAGVTQTPRYLIKTRGQQVTLSCSPISGHRSVSWYQQTPGQGLQFLFEYFSETQRNKGNFPGRFSGRQFSNSRSEMNVSTLELGDSALYLCASSSEQGGSYNEQFFGPGTRLTVL.

This chain links TRBV5-1 with TRBJ1-1; TRBD1 matches at 9 bases. CDR1 and CDR2 from the germline V gene are SGHRS and YFSETQ. This CDR3 is 15 amino acids long. The trim removed 0 bases at V and 4 bases at J, leaving 4 bases unmatched. The CDR3 sequence is CASSLVGTGPTEAFF. CDR3 coding DNA: TGCGCCAGCAGCTTGGTAGGGACAGGGCCCACTGAAGCTTTCTTT.